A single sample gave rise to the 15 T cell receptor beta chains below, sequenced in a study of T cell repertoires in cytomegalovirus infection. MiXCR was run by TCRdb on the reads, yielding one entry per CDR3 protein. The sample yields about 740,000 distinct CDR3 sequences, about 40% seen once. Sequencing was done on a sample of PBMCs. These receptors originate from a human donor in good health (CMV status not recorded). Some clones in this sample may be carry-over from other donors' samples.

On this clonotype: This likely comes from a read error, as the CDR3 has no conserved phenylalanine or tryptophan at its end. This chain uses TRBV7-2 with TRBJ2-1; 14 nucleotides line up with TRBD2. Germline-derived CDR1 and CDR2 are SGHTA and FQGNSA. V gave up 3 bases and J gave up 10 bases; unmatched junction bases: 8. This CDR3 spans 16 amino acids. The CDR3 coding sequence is TGTGCCAGCAGCTTCGGACTAGCGGGAGGAGGGAACGAGCAGTTCTGC. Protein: CASSFGLAGGGNEQFC.

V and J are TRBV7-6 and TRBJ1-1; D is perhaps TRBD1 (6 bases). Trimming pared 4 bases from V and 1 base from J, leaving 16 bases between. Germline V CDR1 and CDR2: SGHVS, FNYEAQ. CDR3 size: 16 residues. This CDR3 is CASSSDPGHSNTEAFF. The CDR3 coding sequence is TGTGCCAGCAGCTCCGATCCGGGACATTCGAACACTGAAGCTTTCTTT.

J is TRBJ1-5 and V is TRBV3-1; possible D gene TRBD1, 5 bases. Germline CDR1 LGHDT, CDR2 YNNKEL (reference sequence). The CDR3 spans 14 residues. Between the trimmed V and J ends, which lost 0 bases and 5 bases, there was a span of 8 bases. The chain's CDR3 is CASSQEGLDQPQHF. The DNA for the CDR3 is TGTGCCAGCAGCCAAGAGGGACTTGATCAGCCCCAGCATTTT.

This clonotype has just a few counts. CDR3 amino acids: CASSLGSNLEQYF. The CDR3 DNA follows: TGTGCCAGCAGTTTAGGGTCCAACCTCGAGCAGTACTTC. This chain connects TRBV28 to TRBJ2-7; D gene uncertain. The CDR3 is 13 residues long. With 2 bases removed from V and 6 bases from J, the gap between germline ends came to 11 bases. The germline V gene encodes CDR1 MDHEN and CDR2 SYDVKM.

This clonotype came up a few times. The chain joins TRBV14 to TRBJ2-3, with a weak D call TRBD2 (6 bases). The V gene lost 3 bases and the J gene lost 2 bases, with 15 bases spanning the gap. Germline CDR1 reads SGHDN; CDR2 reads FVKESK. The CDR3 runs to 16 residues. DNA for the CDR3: TGTGCCAGCAGCCAGCTGGGACTCCTGTTCACAGATACGCAGTATTTT. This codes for CASSQLGLLFTDTQYF.

CDR3 loop: CASSYSISGAYGYTF. DNA of the CDR3: TGTGCCAGCAGTTACTCGATTTCTGGGGCCTATGGCTACACCTTC. This chain links TRBV6-5 with TRBJ1-2; D is perhaps TRBD1 (5 bases). The CDR3 length is 15 residues. Germline V CDR1 and CDR2: MNHEY, SVGAGI. Deletions cut 0 bases from V and 4 bases from J, with 12 bases between.

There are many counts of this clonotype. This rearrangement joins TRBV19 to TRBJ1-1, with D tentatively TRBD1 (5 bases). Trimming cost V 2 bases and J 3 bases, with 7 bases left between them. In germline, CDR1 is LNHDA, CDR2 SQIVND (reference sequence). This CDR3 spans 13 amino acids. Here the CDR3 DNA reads TGTGCCAGTAGTATATCAGGGTACACTGAAGCTTTCTTT. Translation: CASSISGYTEAFF.

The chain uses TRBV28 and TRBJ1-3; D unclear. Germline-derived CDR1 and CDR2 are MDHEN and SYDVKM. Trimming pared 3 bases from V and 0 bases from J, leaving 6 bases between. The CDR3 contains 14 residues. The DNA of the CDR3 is TGTGCCAGCAGTTTCTGGAGCTCTGGAAACACCATATATTTT. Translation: CASSFWSSGNTIYF.

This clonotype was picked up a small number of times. CDR3 sequence (DNA): TGCGCCAGCAGTGAGAGTCTAGCGGGGGGGCCAGGGGAGCTGTTTTTT. Its translation: CASSESLAGGPGELFF. V is TRBV10-2 and J is TRBJ2-2, with 12 bases aligning to TRBD2. This CDR3 region has 16 residues. Trimming at V came to 2 bases and at J to 8 bases, leaving 6 bases not matched to a gene. Germline V gene data show CDR1 as WSHSY and CDR2 as SAAADI.

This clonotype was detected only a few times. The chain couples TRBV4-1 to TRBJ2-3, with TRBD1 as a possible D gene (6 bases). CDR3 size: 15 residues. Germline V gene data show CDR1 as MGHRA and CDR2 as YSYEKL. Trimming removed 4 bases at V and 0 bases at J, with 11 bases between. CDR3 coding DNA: TGCGCCAGCAGCCGACTTACAGGGAGCACAGATACGCAGTATTTT. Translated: CASSRLTGSTDTQYF.

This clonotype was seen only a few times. CDR3 sequence reads: CASSTSGIHGTVYEQYF. The CDR3 DNA reads as TGTGCCAGCAGCACTAGTGGGATCCACGGGACAGTCTACGAGCAGTACTTC. The chain combines TRBV11-2 with TRBJ2-7; 7 bases agree with TRBD1. Germline assignment: CDR1 SGHAT and CDR2 FQNNGV. This CDR3 contains 17 residues. Trimming at V came to 5 bases and at J to 3 bases, leaving 16 bases not matched to a gene.

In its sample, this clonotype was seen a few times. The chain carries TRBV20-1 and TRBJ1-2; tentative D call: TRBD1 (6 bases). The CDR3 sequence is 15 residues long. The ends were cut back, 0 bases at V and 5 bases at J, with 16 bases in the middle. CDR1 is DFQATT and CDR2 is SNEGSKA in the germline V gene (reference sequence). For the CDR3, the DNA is TGCAGTGCTAGAGATAACATAGGGGGAAGATATGGCTACACCTTC. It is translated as CSARDNIGGRYGYTF.

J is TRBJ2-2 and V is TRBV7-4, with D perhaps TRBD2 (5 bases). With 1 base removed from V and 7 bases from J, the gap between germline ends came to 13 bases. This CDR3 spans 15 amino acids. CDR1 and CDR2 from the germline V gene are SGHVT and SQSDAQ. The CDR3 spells CASSLGGSGGGELFF. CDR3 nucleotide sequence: TGTGCCAGCAGCTTAGGAGGGTCAGGCGGCGGGGAGCTGTTTTTT.

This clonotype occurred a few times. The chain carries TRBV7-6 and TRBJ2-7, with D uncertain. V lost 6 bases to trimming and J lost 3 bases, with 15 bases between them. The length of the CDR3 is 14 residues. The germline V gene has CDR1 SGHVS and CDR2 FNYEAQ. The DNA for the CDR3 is TGTGCCAGCAGTTATGGACCGGACCTCTACGAGCAGTACTTC. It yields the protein CASSYGPDLYEQYF.

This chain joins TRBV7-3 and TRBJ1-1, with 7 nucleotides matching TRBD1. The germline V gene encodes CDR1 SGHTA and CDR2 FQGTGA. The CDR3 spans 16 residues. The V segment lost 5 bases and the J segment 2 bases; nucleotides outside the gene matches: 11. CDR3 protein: CASSLDRVGSNTEAFF. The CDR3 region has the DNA TGTGCCAGCAGCCTCGACAGGGTTGGTAGTAACACTGAAGCTTTCTTT.